The entry that follows covers one T cell receptor (beta chain) sequence. Its target antigen remains unknown. No base-level quality is on record; no much larger clone is a single base apart. The data stem from a study of T-cell memory formation after mild COVID-19 (dated by TCRdb to 2020 to 2023). Background on the whole study: TCR sequence clusters from the two donors were largely donor specific. In a couple of donors, T-cell clones that expanded and contracted after mild COVID-19 were followed by sequencing TCRalpha and TCRbeta repertoires longitudinally. The cohort comprised two young, previously healthy adult volunteers, one female and one male.

Sequencing was performed on an Illumina NovaSeq 6000. TCRalpha and TCRbeta cDNA libraries were built by 5'RACE with constant-segment primers, adding sample barcodes and unique molecular identifiers. RNA was extracted from every sample with Trizol reagent. Libraries were amplified in two PCR steps, with a second sample barcode and Illumina TruSeq adapters added in the second step. Sequencing of libraries was performed on an Illumina NovaSeq with 2 x 150 bp paired-end reads. The authors' pipeline ran thus. Demultiplexing of reads and collapsing into UMI-guided consensus sequences were performed with migec v1.2.7. With mixcr v2.1.11, UMI consensuses were aligned to TRA and TRB V and J templates and assembled into clonotypes. A clonotype was counted as expanded or contracted only if both edgeR and NoisET called the change significant, with noise models trained on biological replicates. For edgeR calls, a false discovery rate-adjusted p below 0.01 and a log2 fold-change threshold of 1 were applied. As an exploratory analysis of dynamics, PCA with hierarchical clustering was applied to max-normalized trajectories of the 1000 most abundant clonotypes. Each responding clone was given a CD4 or CD8 phenotype based on the CD4+ and CD8+ repertoires, which had been sequenced separately. Through fastp at Q25 and MiXCR, TCRdb rebuilt clones from the public reads, retaining in-frame beta chains. Duplicate CDR3 protein sequences are folded into a single record with the most common DNA and genes. Clone size and V and J calls follow TCRdb, not the original study. Across this sample there are 400,000 or so distinct CDR3 sequences, with around 21% seen only once. Of the sample, around an eighth is held by the ten largest clones.

From cysteine to phenylalanine, the CDR3 is 11 amino acids long. The kept DNA is CDR3 alone, 33 bases in frame from the first base. In the germline V gene (reference sequence), CDR1 corresponds to LNHDA and CDR2 to SQIVND. Trimming accounts for 10 bases at V and 12 bases at J, while the number of junction bases matched to no gene is 11. Ficoll-Paque density gradient centrifugation was used to isolate PBMCs. The study at large found these results: Balanced CD4/CD8 phenotypes were observed for clones contracting from day 15 to 85, whereas a bias towards CD4+ was observed for a second wave of clones expanding from day 15 to 37. Some responding clones were detected in pre-infection memory, suggesting pre-existing cross-reactive memory T cells joined the SARS-CoV-2 response. The study covered only a couple of mild cases, and larger cohorts including severe cases with pre-infection samples were considered necessary. The second-wave clones that peaked on day 37 were not confirmed to be SARS-CoV-2 specific. Contracting CD4+ clones turned up mainly in the CM and EM memory subsets, whereas EMRA was where CD8+ clones were enriched.

The chain is encoded by TRBV19 joined to TRBJ1-1; the central 7 bases match TRBD1. The source material was PBMCs or a T cell subset sorted from them (not recorded which). The clonotype was recovered from an adult woman who had mild COVID-19 (a few samples of this study predate the infection). The sample titles of this study are shuffled in the database, so cell type and time point are left out; the donor was told from shared clones. For the CDR3, the sequence is CATSGTEEPFF. The nucleotides read TGTGCCACCTCCGGGACAGAGGAACCTTTCTTT.